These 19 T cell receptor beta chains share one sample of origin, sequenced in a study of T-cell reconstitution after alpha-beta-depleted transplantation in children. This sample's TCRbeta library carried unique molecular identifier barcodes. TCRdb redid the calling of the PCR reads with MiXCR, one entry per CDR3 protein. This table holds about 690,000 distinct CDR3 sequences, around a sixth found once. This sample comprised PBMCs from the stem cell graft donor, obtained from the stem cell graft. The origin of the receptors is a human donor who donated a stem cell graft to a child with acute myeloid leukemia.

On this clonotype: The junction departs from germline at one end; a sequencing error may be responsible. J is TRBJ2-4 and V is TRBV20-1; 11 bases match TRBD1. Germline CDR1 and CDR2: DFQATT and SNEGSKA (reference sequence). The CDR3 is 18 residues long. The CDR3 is CCATRDRGTTLAKNIQYF. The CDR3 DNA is TGCTGTGCTACTCGGGACAGGGGGACCACACTAGCCAAAAACATTCAGTACTTC.

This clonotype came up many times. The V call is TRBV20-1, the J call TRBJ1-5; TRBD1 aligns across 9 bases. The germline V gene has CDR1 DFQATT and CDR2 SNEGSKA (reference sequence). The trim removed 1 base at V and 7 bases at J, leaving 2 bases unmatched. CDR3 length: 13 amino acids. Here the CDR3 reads CSARVGTGQPQHF. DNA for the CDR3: TGCAGTGCTAGAGTTGGGACAGGGCAGCCCCAGCATTTT.

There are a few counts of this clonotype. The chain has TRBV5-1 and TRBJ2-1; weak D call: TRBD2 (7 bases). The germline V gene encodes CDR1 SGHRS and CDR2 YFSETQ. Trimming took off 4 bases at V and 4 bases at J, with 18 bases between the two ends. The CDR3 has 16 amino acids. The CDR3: CASSNPGRGLYNEQFF. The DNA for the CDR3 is TGCGCCAGCAGCAACCCGGGGCGGGGGCTGTACAATGAGCAGTTCTTC. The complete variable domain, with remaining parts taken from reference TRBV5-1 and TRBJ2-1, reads KAGVTQTPRYLIKTRGQQVTLSCSPISGHRSVSWYQQTPGQGLQFLFEYFSETQRNKGNFPGRFSGRQFSNSRSEMNVSTLELGDSALYLCASSNPGRGLYNEQFFGPGTRLTVL.

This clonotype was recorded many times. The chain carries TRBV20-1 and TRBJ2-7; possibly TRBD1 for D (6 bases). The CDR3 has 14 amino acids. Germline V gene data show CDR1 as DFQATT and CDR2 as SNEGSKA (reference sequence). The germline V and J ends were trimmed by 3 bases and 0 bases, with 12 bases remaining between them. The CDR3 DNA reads TGCAGTGCTAGCTCCACAGGGAGCTCCTACGAGCAGTACGTC. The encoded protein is CSASSTGSSYEQYV.

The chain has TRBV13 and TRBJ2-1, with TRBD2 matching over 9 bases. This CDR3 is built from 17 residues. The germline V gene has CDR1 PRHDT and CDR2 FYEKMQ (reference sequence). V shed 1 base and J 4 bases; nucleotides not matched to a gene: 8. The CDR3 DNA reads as TGTGCCAGCAGCTTAGCTTCGGCTAGCGGGGTTTACAATGAGCAGTTCTTC. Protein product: CASSLASASGVYNEQFF.

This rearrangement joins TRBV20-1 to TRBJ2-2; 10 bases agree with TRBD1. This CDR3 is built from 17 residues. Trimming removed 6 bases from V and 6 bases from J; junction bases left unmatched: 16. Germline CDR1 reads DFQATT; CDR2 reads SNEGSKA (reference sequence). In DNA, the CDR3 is TGCAGTGCCAGATTGCTTCCGGGACAGGGGTTTCCCGGGGAGCTGTTTTTT. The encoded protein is CSARLLPGQGFPGELFF.

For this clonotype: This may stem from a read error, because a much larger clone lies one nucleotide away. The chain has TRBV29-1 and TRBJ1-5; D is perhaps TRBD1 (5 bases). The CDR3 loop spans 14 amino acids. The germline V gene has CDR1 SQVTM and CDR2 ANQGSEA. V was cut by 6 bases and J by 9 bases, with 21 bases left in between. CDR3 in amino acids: CSVIWVRVWPPQHF. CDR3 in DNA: TGCAGCGTCATCTGGGTCAGGGTCTGGCCGCCCCAGCATTTT.

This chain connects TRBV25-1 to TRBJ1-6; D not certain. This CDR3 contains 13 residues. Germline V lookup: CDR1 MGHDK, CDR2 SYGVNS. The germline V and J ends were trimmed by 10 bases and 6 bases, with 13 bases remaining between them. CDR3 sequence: CATEGGLNSPLHF. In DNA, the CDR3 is TGTGCCACCGAGGGAGGCCTTAATTCACCCCTCCACTTT.

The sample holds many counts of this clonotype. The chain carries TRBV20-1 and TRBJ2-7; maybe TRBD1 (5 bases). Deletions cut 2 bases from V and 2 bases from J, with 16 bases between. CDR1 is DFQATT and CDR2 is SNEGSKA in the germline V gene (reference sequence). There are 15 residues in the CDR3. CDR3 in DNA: TGCAGTGCTAGAAAGCAGGGCGGTTGGACCTACGAGCAGTACGTC. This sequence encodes CSARKQGGWTYEQYV.

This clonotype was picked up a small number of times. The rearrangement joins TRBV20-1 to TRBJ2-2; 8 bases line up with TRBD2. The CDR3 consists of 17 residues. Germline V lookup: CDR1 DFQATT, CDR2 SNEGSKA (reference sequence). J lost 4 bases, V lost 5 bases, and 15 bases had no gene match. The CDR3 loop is CSALSTGTSSLTGELFF. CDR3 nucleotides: TGCAGTGCTCTATCAACCGGGACTAGTAGCCTCACCGGGGAGCTGTTTTTT.

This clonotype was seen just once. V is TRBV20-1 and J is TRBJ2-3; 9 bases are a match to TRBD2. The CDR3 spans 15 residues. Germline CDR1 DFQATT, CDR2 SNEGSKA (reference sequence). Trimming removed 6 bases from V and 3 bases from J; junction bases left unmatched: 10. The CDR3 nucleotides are TGCAGTGCGAAGATAAGCGGGGGGTTTACAGATACGCAGTATTTT. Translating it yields CSAKISGGFTDTQYF.

CDR3 loop: CAISDGTEYEQYF. CDR3 DNA sequence: TGTGCCATCAGTGACGGGACAGAGTACGAGCAGTACTTC. The V and J genes are TRBV10-3 and TRBJ2-7; 7 positions agree with TRBD1. This CDR3 has 13 amino acids. V lost 3 bases and J lost 4; bases outside the gene matches: 3. Germline assignment: CDR1 ENHRY and CDR2 SYGVKD.

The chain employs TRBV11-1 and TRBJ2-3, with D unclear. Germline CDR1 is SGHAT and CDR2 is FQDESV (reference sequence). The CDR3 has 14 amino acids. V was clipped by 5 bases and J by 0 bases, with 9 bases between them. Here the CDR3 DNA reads TGTGCCAGCAGCCTCCGGTCAAGCACAGATACGCAGTATTTT. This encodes CASSLRSSTDTQYF.

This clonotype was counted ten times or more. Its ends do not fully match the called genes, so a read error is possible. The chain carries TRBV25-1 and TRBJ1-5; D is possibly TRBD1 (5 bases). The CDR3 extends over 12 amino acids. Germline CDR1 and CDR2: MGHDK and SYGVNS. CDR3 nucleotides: TGCGCCAGCAGTGAGTCAGGGCAGCCCCAGCATTTT. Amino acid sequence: CASSESGQPQHF.

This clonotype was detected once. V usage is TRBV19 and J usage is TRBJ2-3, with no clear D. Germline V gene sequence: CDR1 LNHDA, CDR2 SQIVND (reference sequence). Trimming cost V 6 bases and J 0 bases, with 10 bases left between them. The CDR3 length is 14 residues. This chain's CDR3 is CASRGRASTDTQYF. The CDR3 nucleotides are TGTGCCAGTAGAGGACGTGCTAGCACAGATACGCAGTATTTT. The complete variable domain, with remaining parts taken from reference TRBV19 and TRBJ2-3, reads DGGITQSPKYLFRKEGQNVTLSCEQNLNHDAMYWYRQDPGQGLRLIYYSQIVNDFQKGDIAEGYSVSREKKESFPLTVTSAQKNPTAFYLCASRGRASTDTQYFGPGTRLTVL.

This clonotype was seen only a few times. CDR3 residues: CASSGTSGGATDTQYF. In nucleotides, the CDR3 is TGTGCCAGCAGCGGGACTAGCGGGGGGGCAACAGATACGCAGTATTTT. The chain combines TRBV7-2 with TRBJ2-3; 16 bases are shared with TRBD2. Germline V gives CDR1 SGHTA, CDR2 FQGNSA. CDR3 length: 16 amino acids. With V trimmed by 5 bases and J by 3 bases, 2 bases remained unmatched.

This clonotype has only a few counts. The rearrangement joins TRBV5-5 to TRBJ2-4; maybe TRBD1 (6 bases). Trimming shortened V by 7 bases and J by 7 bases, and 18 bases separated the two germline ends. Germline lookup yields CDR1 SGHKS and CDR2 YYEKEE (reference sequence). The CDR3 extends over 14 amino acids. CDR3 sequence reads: CASSGQSPGNIQYF. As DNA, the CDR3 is TGTGCCAGCTCAGGACAGTCACCGGGGAACATTCAGTACTTC.

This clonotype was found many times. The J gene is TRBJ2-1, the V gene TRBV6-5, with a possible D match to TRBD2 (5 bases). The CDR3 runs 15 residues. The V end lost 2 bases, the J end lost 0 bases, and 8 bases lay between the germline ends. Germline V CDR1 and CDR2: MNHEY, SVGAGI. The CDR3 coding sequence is TGTGCCAGCAGTTACGAGGGTAGCTCCTACAATGAGCAGTTCTTC. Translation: CASSYEGSSYNEQFF.

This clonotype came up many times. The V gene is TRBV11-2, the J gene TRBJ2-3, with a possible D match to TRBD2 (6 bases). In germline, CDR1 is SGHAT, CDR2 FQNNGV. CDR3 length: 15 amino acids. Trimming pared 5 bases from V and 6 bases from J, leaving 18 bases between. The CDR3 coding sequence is TGTGCCAGCAGCCCAACGGGACTGTCCAGGGATACGCAGTATTTT. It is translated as CASSPTGLSRDTQYF.